What follows are 27 T cell receptor beta chains derived from one specimen sequenced in a study of T cells in tuberculosis. Time point specified: new active TB diagnosis, blood taken before or within 7 days of starting treatment. The protocol was immunoSEQ multiplex PCR, while the TCRdb copy is restricted to in-frame clones and leaves out a portion. This table has about 33,000 clones, approximately 90% appearing once. Here the sequenced sample was PBMCs, taken at tuberculosis diagnosis. The receptor set was obtained from an adult with tuberculosis.

This clone was picked up a small number of times. The chain links TRBV7-9 to TRBJ1-3; D is perhaps TRBD1 (6 bases). V shed 5 bases and J shed 4 bases, with 15 bases lying between them. The CDR3 is made up of 15 amino acids. In germline, CDR1 is SEHNR, CDR2 FQNEAQ (reference sequence). CDR3 in DNA: TGTGCCAGCAGCCCAAGACGGGACAAGGGAAACACCATATATTTT. Protein product: CASSPRRDKGNTIYF.

This chain connects TRBV9 to TRBJ2-5; 9 positions match TRBD1. Germline trimming cut 1 base from V and 5 bases from J; bases unmatched to any gene: 3. Germline loops: CDR1 SGDLS, CDR2 YYNGEE. The CDR3 runs to 14 residues. CDR3 amino acids: CASSVTGTGETQYF. CDR3 DNA: TGTGCCAGCAGCGTAACCGGGACAGGGGAGACCCAGTACTTC.

Comment on this clone: One junction end does not reproduce the germline sequence, and a read error may be involved. The chain has TRBV7-9 and TRBJ1-2, with 9 bases that match TRBD1. Germline CDR1 reads SEHNR; CDR2 reads FQNEAQ (reference sequence). There are 13 residues in the CDR3. Here the CDR3 reads CASSPRDREFNAF. As DNA, the CDR3 is TGTGCCAGCAGCCCCCGGGACAGGGAATTTAACGCCTTC.

V is TRBV7-2 and J is TRBJ2-7, with 14 bases matching TRBD2. With V trimmed by 2 bases and J by 2 bases, 8 bases remained unmatched. Germline V lookup: CDR1 SGHTA, CDR2 FQGNSA. The CDR3 has 18 amino acids. CDR3 in DNA: TGTGCCAGCAGCTTATACACTCGACTAGCGGGAGGGACCTACGAGCAGTACTTC. It yields the protein CASSLYTRLAGGTYEQYF.

The gene calls are TRBV6-6 and TRBJ2-7, with no clear D. The length of the CDR3 is 13 residues. CDR1 MNHNY and CDR2 SVGAGI come from the germline V gene (reference sequence). With 0 bases removed from V and 9 bases from J, the gap between germline ends came to 12 bases. This CDR3 reads CASSYSPDRGQYF. The CDR3 nucleotides read TGTGCCAGCAGTTACTCCCCCGACCGCGGGCAGTACTTC.

The rearrangement uses TRBV7-2 and TRBJ1-1; the match to TRBD1 covers 9 bases. V lost 1 base and J lost 5; bases outside the gene matches: 2. The CDR3 is 14 amino acids. Per germline, CDR1 SGHTA and CDR2 FQGNSA. For the CDR3, the DNA is TGTGCCAGCAGCTTAGACAGGGGGCGGACTGAAGCTTTCTTT. Its protein product is CASSLDRGRTEAFF. The full variable domain, in which reference TRBV7-2 and TRBJ1-1 provide the parts outside the CDR3, is GAGVSQSPSNKVTEKGKDVELRCDPISGHTALYWYRQSLGQGLEFLIYFQGNSAPDKSGLPSDRFSAERTGGSVSTLTIQRTQQEDSAVYLCASSLDRGRTEAFFGQGTRLTVV.

This clone was detected only once. The V gene is TRBV29-1, the J gene TRBJ2-5; 9 bases align to TRBD2. In germline, CDR1 is SQVTM, CDR2 ANQGSEA. This CDR3 is built from 15 residues. Trimming cost V 7 bases and J 3 bases; bases outside gene matches: 12. CDR3 bases: TGCAGCGCCTCCGGAGTAGCGGGAGAGGAAGAGACCCAGTACTTC. Protein product: CSASGVAGEEETQYF.

This clone was recorded a few times. The CDR3 sequence is CASSKGTHAQETQYF. As DNA, the CDR3 is TGTGCCAGCAGCAAAGGGACACACGCCCAAGAGACCCAGTACTTC. J is TRBJ2-5 and V is TRBV14, with TRBD1 as a possible D gene (6 bases). The germline CDR1 and CDR2 sequences are SGHDN and FVKESK. The CDR3 extends over 15 amino acids. The V end was cut by 5 bases, the J end by 1 base, with 14 bases between.

V gene TRBV7-2 combines with J gene TRBJ1-1; D unresolved. From germline, CDR1 is SGHTA and CDR2 FQGNSA. The CDR3 has 13 residues. V was cut by 4 bases and J by 3 bases, with 9 bases left in between. The DNA for the CDR3 is TGTGCCAGCAGCTGGGAGGTGTACACTGAAGCTTTCTTT. As protein: CASSWEVYTEAFF.

The chain joins TRBV19 to TRBJ2-4; D is unresolved. The CDR3 totals 12 residues. V shed 4 bases and J shed 7 bases, with 8 bases lying between them. CDR1 LNHDA and CDR2 SQIVND come from the germline V gene (reference sequence). The CDR3 is CASSTRTNIQYF. In DNA form, the CDR3 reads TGTGCCAGTAGTACTAGAACGAACATTCAGTACTTC.

The rearrangement joins TRBV11-2 to TRBJ2-7, with TRBD1 matching 9 bases. V shed 0 bases and J 5 bases; nucleotides not matched to a gene: 2. Germline assignment: CDR1 SGHAT and CDR2 FQNNGV. The CDR3 is 14 residues long. CDR3 DNA: TGTGCCAGCAGCTTAGAACGGACAGGGGACGAGCAGTACTTC. Translated, it gives CASSLERTGDEQYF.

This chain uses TRBV12-5 with TRBJ1-1; D is uncertain. The CDR3 is made up of 19 amino acids. Germline CDR1 reads LGHNT; CDR2 reads FRNRAP. The germline V and J ends were trimmed by 0 bases and 0 bases, with 20 bases remaining between them. In nucleotides, the CDR3 is TGTGCTAGTGGTTTGGTAGCCCTGGGCCGAAGTGAAATGAACACTGAAGCTTTCTTT. As protein: CASGLVALGRSEMNTEAFF.

CDR3 in amino acids: CASTRTGDSNQPQHF. CDR3 nucleotides: TGTGCCAGCACTCGGACAGGGGATAGCAATCAGCCCCAGCATTTT. The chain has TRBV6-1 and TRBJ1-5, with 9 bases lining up with TRBD1. The junction had 4 bases not matched to a gene; V was cut back by 7 bases and J by 0 bases. The CDR3 totals 15 residues. CDR1 is MNHNS and CDR2 is SASEGT in the germline V gene.

The rearrangement joins TRBV6-6 to TRBJ2-1; maybe TRBD2 (7 bases). The CDR3 loop spans 14 amino acids. CDR1 is MNHNY and CDR2 is SVGAGI in the germline V gene (reference sequence). V gave up 7 bases and J gave up 9 bases, with 19 bases separating them. The CDR3, as DNA: TGTGCCAGCAACGGGGGGCTTAGGAAGAGTGAGCAGTTCTTC. Protein product: CASNGGLRKSEQFF.

The chain joins TRBV11-2 to TRBJ2-1, with 7 nucleotides matching TRBD1. The CDR3 has 18 residues. V was clipped by 5 bases and J by 5 bases; unmatched bases: 18. Per germline, CDR1 SGHAT and CDR2 FQNNGV. The CDR3 protein is CASSQSPAQTGIDNEQFF. CDR3 DNA sequence: TGTGCCAGCAGCCAGTCCCCTGCCCAGACAGGGATAGACAATGAGCAGTTCTTC.

This rearrangement joins TRBV6-1 to TRBJ1-1; 8 nucleotides agree with TRBD1. CDR1 is MNHNS, CDR2 SASEGT, per germline. The CDR3 totals 13 residues. Trimming cost V 4 bases and J 8 bases; bases outside gene matches: 6. The CDR3 region has the DNA TGTGCCAGCAGTGCTCTTGGACAGGGAGAAGCTTTCTTT. Translation: CASSALGQGEAFF.

This rearrangement joins TRBV28 to TRBJ2-7; maybe TRBD1 (6 bases). V was pared by 6 bases and J by 1 base, with 22 bases between. Germline V lookup: CDR1 MDHEN, CDR2 SYDVKM. The CDR3 is made up of 17 amino acids. CDR3: CASSYSSGQIRSYEQYF. For the CDR3, the DNA is TGTGCCAGCAGCTACAGCTCGGGACAAATCAGGTCCTACGAGCAGTACTTC.

The J gene is TRBJ2-3, the V gene TRBV7-9, with TRBD2 identical over 14 bases. The V segment lost 6 bases and the J segment 6 bases; nucleotides outside the gene matches: 8. The CDR3 covers 16 residues. CDR1 is SEHNR and CDR2 is FQNEAQ in the germline V gene (reference sequence). DNA of the CDR3: TGTGCCAGCAGTAGACTAGCGGGGGGGCCCACCGATACGCAGTATTTT. Amino acids: CASSRLAGGPTDTQYF. Supplemented by reference TRBV7-9 and TRBJ2-3, the full variable domain reads DTGVSQNPRHKITKRGQNVTFRCDPISEHNRLYWYRQTLGQGPEFLTYFQNEAQLEKSRLLSDRFSAERPKGSFSTLEIQRTEQGDSAMYLCASSRLAGGPTDTQYFGPGTRLTVL.

The chain uses TRBV30 and TRBJ1-1; D not certain. Germline V CDR1 and CDR2: GTSNPN, SVGIG (reference sequence). This CDR3 comprises 11 residues. The chain's CDR3 is CAGRVLLEAFF. The CDR3 DNA is TGTGCAGGTCGGGTCCTTCTAGAAGCTTTCTTT.

The V gene is TRBV18, the J gene TRBJ1-2, with 9 bases aligning to TRBD1. Germline values: CDR1 KGHSH, CDR2 LQKENI. V lost 3 bases, J lost 8 bases, and 10 bases stayed unmatched. CDR3 size: 15 residues. The CDR3 nucleotides read TGTGCCAGCTCACCCGTCCCAGGGACAGGGAGCGGCTACACCTTC. Its translation is CASSPVPGTGSGYTF. Together with reference TRBV18 and TRBJ1-2, the CDR3 gives the full variable domain: NAGVMQNPRHLVRRRGQEARLRCSPMKGHSHVYWYRQLPEEGLKFMVYLQKENIIDESGMPKERFSAEFPKEGPSILRIQQVVRGDSAAYFCASSPVPGTGSGYTFGSGTRLTVV.

The genes are TRBV7-2 and TRBJ1-1; perhaps TRBD1 as D (5 bases). Germline-derived CDR1 and CDR2 are SGHTA and FQGNSA. Deletions cut 1 base from V and 6 bases from J, with 15 bases between. CDR3 size: 15 residues. The CDR3 DNA reads as TGTGCCAGCAGCTTAGTTGGAGGAGGGGAGGCTGAAGCTTTCTTT. Its translation: CASSLVGGGEAEAFF.

The chain has TRBV4-3 and TRBJ2-7; 9 nucleotides match TRBD1. The CDR3 extends over 18 amino acids. Per germline, CDR1 LGHNA and CDR2 YSLEER. V lost 0 bases and J lost 0; bases outside the gene matches: 9. CDR3 coding DNA: TGCGCCAGCAGCCAAGAACCTCAGGACAGGGGAGGCTCCTACGAGCAGTACTTC. This gives the protein CASSQEPQDRGGSYEQYF.

This clone has just a few counts. The chain links TRBV5-6 to TRBJ2-5; weak D call: TRBD1 (6 bases). V was shortened by 3 bases and J by 9 bases, with 9 bases between the two germline ends. The CDR3 loop spans 11 amino acids. The germline V gene encodes CDR1 SGHDT and CDR2 YYEEEE. The CDR3, as DNA: TGTGCCAGCAGCTCCAGACAGGCCCAGTACTTC. This gives the protein CASSSRQAQYF.

The gene calls are TRBV6-6 and TRBJ2-5, with TRBD1 matching 7 bases. The CDR3 is 13 amino acids. The germline V gene encodes CDR1 MNHNY and CDR2 SVGAGI (reference sequence). Losses at the gene ends were 4 bases for V and 1 base for J; bases not matched to a gene: 0. CDR3 sequence reads: CASSWDSQETQYF. The CDR3 nucleotides are TGTGCCAGCAGTTGGGACAGCCAAGAGACCCAGTACTTC.

This chain links TRBV5-4 with TRBJ2-3; 8 bases are a match to TRBD2. CDR3 size: 15 residues. CDR1 and CDR2 (germline): SGHNT, YYREEE (reference sequence). V was clipped by 0 bases and J by 4 bases; unmatched bases: 4. Here the CDR3 DNA reads TGTGCCAGCAGCTTGGTTCCGGGGGGGCCAGATACGCAGTATTTT. This sequence encodes CASSLVPGGPDTQYF. The whole variable domain, filled in from reference TRBV5-4 and TRBJ2-3, reads ETGVTQSPTHLIKTRGQQVTLRCSSQSGHNTVSWYQQALGQGPQFIFQYYREEENGRGNFPPRFSGLQFPNYSSELNVNALELDDSALYLCASSLVPGGPDTQYFGPGTRLTVL.

The CDR3, as DNA: TGTGCCACCAGCAGAGATAGAGGGGCTAGCGGGGAGACCCAGTACTTC. Its translation: CATSRDRGASGETQYF. The rearrangement uses TRBV15 and TRBJ2-5; TRBD2 aligns across 8 bases. Germline V gene data show CDR1 as LNHNV and CDR2 as YYDKDF (reference sequence). This CDR3 is built from 16 residues. The junction had 8 bases not matched to a gene; V was cut back by 0 bases and J by 5 bases.

The chain combines TRBV25-1 with TRBJ1-6; the D gene is possibly TRBD1 (5 bases). V was pared by 5 bases and J by 10 bases, with 15 bases between. The V gene's germline CDR1 is MGHDK and CDR2 SYGVNS. The CDR3 loop spans 14 amino acids. The CDR3 region is CASSISLWGSPLHF. The CDR3 nucleotides read TGTGCCAGCAGTATATCTTTGTGGGGCTCACCCCTCCACTTT.